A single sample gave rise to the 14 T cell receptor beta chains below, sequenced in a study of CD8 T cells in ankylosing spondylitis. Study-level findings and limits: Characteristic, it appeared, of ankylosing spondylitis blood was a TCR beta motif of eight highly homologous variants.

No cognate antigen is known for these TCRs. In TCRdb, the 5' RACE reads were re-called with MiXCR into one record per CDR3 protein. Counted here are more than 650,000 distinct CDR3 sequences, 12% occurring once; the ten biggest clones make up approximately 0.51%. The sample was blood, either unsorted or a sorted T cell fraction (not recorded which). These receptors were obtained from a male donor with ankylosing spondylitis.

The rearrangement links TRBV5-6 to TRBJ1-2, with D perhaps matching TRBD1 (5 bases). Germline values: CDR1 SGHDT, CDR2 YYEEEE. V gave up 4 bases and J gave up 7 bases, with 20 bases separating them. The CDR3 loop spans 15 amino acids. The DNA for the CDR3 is TGTGCCAGCAGCATTGGTTGGGGCGACCGGGGTGGCTACACCTTC. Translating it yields CASSIGWGDRGGYTF.

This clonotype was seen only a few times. As DNA, the CDR3 is TGTGCCAGCAGCTTATTTCAAGAAAATACGCAGTATTTT. Amino acids: CASSLFQENTQYF. The J gene is TRBJ2-3, the V gene TRBV7-2; D remains unclear. The CDR3 contains 13 residues. Deletions cut 2 bases from V and 7 bases from J, with 10 bases between. The V gene's germline CDR1 is SGHTA and CDR2 FQGNSA. Using reference TRBV7-2 and TRBJ2-3 for the parts outside the CDR3, the full variable domain is GAGVSQSPSNKVTEKGKDVELRCDPISGHTALYWYRQSLGQGLEFLIYFQGNSAPDKSGLPSDRFSAERTGGSVSTLTIQRTQQEDSAVYLCASSLFQENTQYFGPGTRLTVL.

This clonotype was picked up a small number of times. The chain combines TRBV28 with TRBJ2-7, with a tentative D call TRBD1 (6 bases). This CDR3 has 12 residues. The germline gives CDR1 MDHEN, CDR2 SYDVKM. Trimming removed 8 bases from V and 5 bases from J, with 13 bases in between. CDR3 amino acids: CASQGFRDEQYF. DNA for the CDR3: TGTGCCAGCCAGGGGTTTAGGGACGAGCAGTACTTC.

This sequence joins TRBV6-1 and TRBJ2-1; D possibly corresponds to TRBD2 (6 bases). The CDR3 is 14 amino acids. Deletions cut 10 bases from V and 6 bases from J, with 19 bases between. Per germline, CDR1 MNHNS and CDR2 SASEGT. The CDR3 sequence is CATLGGRFVNEQFF. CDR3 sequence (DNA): TGTGCCACCCTTGGAGGGAGGTTTGTCAATGAGCAGTTCTTC.

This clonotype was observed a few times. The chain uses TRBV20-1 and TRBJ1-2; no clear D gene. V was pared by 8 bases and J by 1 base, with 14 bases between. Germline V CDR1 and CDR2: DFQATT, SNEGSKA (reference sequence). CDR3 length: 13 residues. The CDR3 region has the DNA TGCAGTACCGAGGACGGTCATAACTATGGCTACACCTTC. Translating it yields CSTEDGHNYGYTF.

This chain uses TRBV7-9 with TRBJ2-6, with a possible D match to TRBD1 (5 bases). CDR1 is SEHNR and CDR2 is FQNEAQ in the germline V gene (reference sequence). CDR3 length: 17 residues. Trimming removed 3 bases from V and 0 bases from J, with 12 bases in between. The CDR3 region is CASSFEGASSGANVLTF. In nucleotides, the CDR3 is TGTGCCAGCAGCTTCGAAGGGGCTAGCTCTGGGGCCAACGTCCTGACTTTC.

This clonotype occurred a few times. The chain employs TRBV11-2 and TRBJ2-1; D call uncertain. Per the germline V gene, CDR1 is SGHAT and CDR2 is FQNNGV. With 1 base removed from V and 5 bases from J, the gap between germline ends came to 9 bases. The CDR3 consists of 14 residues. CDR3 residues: CASSLGVYNNEQFF. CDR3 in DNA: TGTGCCAGCAGCTTAGGCGTTTATAACAATGAGCAGTTCTTC.

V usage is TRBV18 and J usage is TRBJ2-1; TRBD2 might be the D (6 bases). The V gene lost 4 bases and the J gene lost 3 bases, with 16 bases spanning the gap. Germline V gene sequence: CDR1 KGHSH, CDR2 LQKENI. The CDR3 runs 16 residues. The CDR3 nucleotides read TGTGCCAGCTCACTAACACCGGGACTTTTCTACAATGAGCAGTTCTTC. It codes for CASSLTPGLFYNEQFF.

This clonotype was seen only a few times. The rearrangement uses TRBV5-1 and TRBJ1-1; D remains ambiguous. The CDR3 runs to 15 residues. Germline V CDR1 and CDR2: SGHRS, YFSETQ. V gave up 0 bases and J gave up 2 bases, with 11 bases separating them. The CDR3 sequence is CASSLDQAGNTEAFF. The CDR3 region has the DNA TGCGCCAGCAGCTTGGATCAGGCCGGAAACACTGAAGCTTTCTTT.

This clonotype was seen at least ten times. CDR3 residues: CSVVTTGSHQPQHF. CDR3 nucleotides: TGCAGCGTTGTCACGACAGGTTCGCATCAGCCCCAGCATTTT. The genes are TRBV29-1 and TRBJ1-5; possibly TRBD1 for D (6 bases). Trimming pared 4 bases from V and 5 bases from J, leaving 15 bases between. The CDR3 is made up of 14 amino acids. CDR1 and CDR2 (germline): SQVTM, ANQGSEA.

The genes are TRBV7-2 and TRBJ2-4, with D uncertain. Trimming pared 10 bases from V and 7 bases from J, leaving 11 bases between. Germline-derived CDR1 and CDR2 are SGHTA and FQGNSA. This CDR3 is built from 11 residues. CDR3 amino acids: CAINLVNIQYF. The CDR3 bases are TGTGCCATCAACCTTGTGAACATTCAGTACTTC.

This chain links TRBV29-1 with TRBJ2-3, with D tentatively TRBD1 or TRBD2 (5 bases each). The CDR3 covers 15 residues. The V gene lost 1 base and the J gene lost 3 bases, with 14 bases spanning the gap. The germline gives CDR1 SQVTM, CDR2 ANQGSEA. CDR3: CSVEGGGGWTDTQYF. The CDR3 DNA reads TGCAGCGTTGAAGGGGGTGGGGGTTGGACAGATACGCAGTATTTT.

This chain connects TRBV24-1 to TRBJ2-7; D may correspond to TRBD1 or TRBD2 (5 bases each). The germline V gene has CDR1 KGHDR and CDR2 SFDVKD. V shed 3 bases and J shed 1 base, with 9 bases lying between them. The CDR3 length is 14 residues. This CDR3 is CATSDGGRSYEQYF. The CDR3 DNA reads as TGTGCCACCAGTGATGGGGGACGTTCCTACGAGCAGTACTTC.

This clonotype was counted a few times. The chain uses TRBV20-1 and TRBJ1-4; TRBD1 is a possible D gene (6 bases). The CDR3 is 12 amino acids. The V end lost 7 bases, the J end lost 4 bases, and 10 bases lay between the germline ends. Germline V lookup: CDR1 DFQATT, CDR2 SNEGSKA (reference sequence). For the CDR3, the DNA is TGCAGTGGACAGGAGATTAATGAAAAACTGTTTTTT. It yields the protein CSGQEINEKLFF.